Below are 27 T cell receptor beta chains sequenced from a single sample in a study of CD8 T cells in Susac syndrome. RNA totalling roughly 0.5 to 1 ug underwent reverse transcription with random hexamers. TCRdb fed the immunoSEQ multiplex PCR reads into MiXCR, producing one record per CDR3 protein. The sample contains 55,000 to 85,000 distinct CDR3 sequences, 96% of which appear only once. Material: CD4+ T cells from PBMCs. The origin of the receptors is a human donor with multiple sclerosis.

The rearrangement uses TRBV5-1 and TRBJ2-3; TRBD2 agrees at 10 bases. The CDR3 spans 16 residues. V was pared by 4 bases and J by 5 bases, with 10 bases of the junction left unmatched. Germline V lookup: CDR1 SGHRS, CDR2 YFSETQ. The CDR3 protein is CASSPRSGGAVDTQYF. CDR3 nucleotide sequence: TGCGCCAGCAGCCCTCGGAGCGGGGGGGCCGTAGATACGCAGTATTTT.

About this clonotype itself: Mismatch with germline at one junction end may stem from a read error. The J gene is TRBJ2-1, the V gene TRBV29-1, with D possibly being TRBD2 (6 bases). CDR1 and CDR2 from the germline V gene are SQVTM and ANQGSEA. The CDR3 covers 13 residues. The DNA for the CDR3 is TGCAGCGAGGGAGGTGACAGCCCTTACGAGCAGCACTTC. Translating gives CSEGGDSPYEQHF.

The genes are TRBV7-2 and TRBJ2-7; the D is unclear. V was shortened by 4 bases and J by 2 bases, with 6 bases between the two germline ends. Looked up from germline, CDR1 is SGHTA and CDR2 is FQGNSA. The CDR3 is 12 residues long. The chain's CDR3 is CASSSWAYEQYF. CDR3 bases: TGTGCCAGCAGCTCTTGGGCCTACGAGCAGTACTTC. Complete variable domain (other parts from reference TRBV7-2 and TRBJ2-7): GAGVSQSPSNKVTEKGKDVELRCDPISGHTALYWYRQSLGQGLEFLIYFQGNSAPDKSGLPSDRFSAERTGGSVSTLTIQRTQQEDSAVYLCASSSWAYEQYFGPGTRLTVT.

The chain carries TRBV11-2 and TRBJ2-1, with D tentatively TRBD1 or TRBD2 (5 bases each). The V end was cut by 3 bases, the J end by 0 bases, with 15 bases between. The CDR3 totals 17 residues. Germline V gives CDR1 SGHAT, CDR2 FQNNGV. The CDR3 protein is CASSFGLRGSSYNEQFF. The CDR3 nucleotides read TGTGCCAGCAGCTTTGGGTTGAGGGGAAGCTCCTACAATGAGCAGTTCTTC.

This rearrangement joins TRBV3-1 to TRBJ1-2; D is undetermined. Per germline, CDR1 LGHDT and CDR2 YNNKEL (reference sequence). This CDR3 comprises 16 residues. Trimming took off 0 bases at V and 4 bases at J, with 15 bases between the two ends. Written as DNA, the CDR3 is TGTGCCAGCAGCCAAGATCTTTCGACAAATTCCTATGGCTACACCTTC. Encoded protein: CASSQDLSTNSYGYTF.

The V and J genes are TRBV12-3 or TRBV12-4 and TRBJ2-5, with 7 bases matching TRBD2. The junction had 11 bases not matched to a gene; V was cut back by 6 bases and J by 1 base. The CDR3 consists of 16 residues. CDR3 bases: TGTGCCAGCAGCCTGGGACTAACGTTCTTCCAAGAGACCCAGTACTTC. Protein product: CASSLGLTFFQETQYF.

This chain uses TRBV20-1 with TRBJ2-7, with D tentatively TRBD1 or TRBD2 (5 bases each). The CDR3 has 14 residues. The V end was cut by 4 bases, the J end by 0 bases, with 13 bases between. Germline V gene lookup returns CDR1 DFQATT and CDR2 SNEGSKA (reference sequence). CDR3 sequence reads: CSANGARRSYEQYF. The CDR3 DNA reads TGCAGTGCTAACGGGGCCCGCCGCTCCTACGAGCAGTACTTC.

This clonotype has only one observation. The chain couples TRBV12-3 or TRBV12-4 to TRBJ1-3; D unresolved. The CDR3 runs 14 residues. Trimming cost V 6 bases and J 4 bases, with 13 bases left between them. The CDR3 spells CASRPWHSGNTIYF. The DNA of the CDR3 is TGTGCCAGCAGACCCTGGCATTCGGGAAACACCATATATTTT.

The chain uses TRBV3-1 and TRBJ2-5; maybe TRBD2 (7 bases). The CDR3 totals 16 residues. V dropped 7 bases and J dropped 4 bases, with 22 bases sitting between them. The germline V gene has CDR1 LGHDT and CDR2 YNNKEL (reference sequence). This CDR3 is CASNSPSRGAGETQYF. CDR3 nucleotides: TGTGCCAGCAACTCTCCAAGCCGGGGGGCGGGAGAGACCCAGTACTTC.

CDR3 sequence reads: CSARGFVVGGTEAFF. The CDR3 region has the DNA TGCAGTGCTAGAGGTTTCGTCGTGGGGGGCACTGAAGCTTTCTTT. This chain connects TRBV20-1 to TRBJ1-1; possibly TRBD1 for D (5 bases). From germline, CDR1 is DFQATT and CDR2 SNEGSKA (reference sequence). V shed 1 base and J shed 4 bases, with 16 bases lying between them. This CDR3 has 15 amino acids.

The chain employs TRBV29-1 and TRBJ2-7, with 7 bases that match TRBD2. This CDR3 is built from 13 residues. With 4 bases clipped from V and 5 bases from J, the junction kept 8 bases outside the gene matches. Germline CDR1 SQVTM, CDR2 ANQGSEA. The CDR3 DNA is TGCAGCGTTGCCGGGGGGAGGTTTCACGAGCAGTACTTC. Translated, it gives CSVAGGRFHEQYF.

The chain is built from TRBV28 and TRBJ1-4; weak D call: TRBD1 (5 bases). V lost 6 bases and J lost 0, with 14 bases in between. Germline V gene sequence: CDR1 MDHEN, CDR2 SYDVKM. This CDR3 region has 16 residues. CDR3 region: CASSSLGAPTNEKLFF. Here the CDR3 DNA reads TGTGCCAGCAGCTCGCTTGGGGCCCCAACTAATGAAAAACTGTTTTTT.

The chain combines TRBV5-1 with TRBJ2-1; no firm D call. The CDR3 has 15 residues. CDR1 is SGHRS and CDR2 is YFSETQ in the germline V gene. Deletions cut 0 bases from V and 0 bases from J, with 7 bases between. In DNA, the CDR3 is TGCGCCAGCAGCTTGGCCGAAAGCTCCTACAATGAGCAGTTCTTC. This sequence encodes CASSLAESSYNEQFF. Variable domain in full (rest from reference TRBV5-1 and TRBJ2-1): KAGVTQTPRYLIKTRGQQVTLSCSPISGHRSVSWYQQTPGQGLQFLFEYFSETQRNKGNFPGRFSGRQFSNSRSEMNVSTLELGDSALYLCASSLAESSYNEQFFGPGTRLTVL.

The rearrangement links TRBV29-1 to TRBJ2-3; 8 bases map to TRBD1. The CDR3 runs 14 residues. Germline assignment: CDR1 SQVTM and CDR2 ANQGSEA. This CDR3 reads CSTYRGTGTDTQYF. DNA of the CDR3: TGCAGTACGTACAGGGGGACGGGCACAGATACGCAGTATTTT.

The chain joins TRBV20-1 to TRBJ1-6; 7 bases line up with TRBD1. J was trimmed by 9 bases and V by 5 bases; bases with no gene match: 7. The germline V gene encodes CDR1 DFQATT and CDR2 SNEGSKA (reference sequence). CDR3 length equals 13 residues. The CDR3, as DNA: TGCAGTGCTGCAACAGGGGTAGTTTCACCCCTCCACTTT. Translation gives CSAATGVVSPLHF.

The CDR3 region has the DNA TGTGCCAGCTCACCCGTCGGGTTCCACACCGGGGAGCTGTTTTTT. Translation gives CASSPVGFHTGELFF. The V call is TRBV18, the J call TRBJ2-2; no clear D gene. The CDR3 is 15 amino acids. Deletions cut 3 bases from V and 3 bases from J, with 11 bases between. Germline CDR1 and CDR2: KGHSH and LQKENI.

Comment on this clonotype: At one of its ends the junction is not consistent with the germline gene, which may arise from a read error. The gene calls are TRBV7-7 and TRBJ2-3; 8 bases match TRBD2. The CDR3 has 14 residues. Germline loops: CDR1 SSHAT, CDR2 FNYEAQ (reference sequence). This CDR3 is CASSPRGGGDTQYF. Here the CDR3 DNA reads TGTGCTAGCAGCCCTCGGGGGGGCGGGGATACGCAGTATTTT.

CDR3 bases: TGTGCCAGCAGCCCACACTCTCCGGGGGGGGGTGAGACCCAGTACTTC. This translates into CASSPHSPGGGETQYF. This rearrangement joins TRBV12-3 or TRBV12-4 to TRBJ2-5; 8 bases agree with TRBD2. The CDR3 has 16 residues. J was trimmed by 5 bases and V by 6 bases; bases with no gene match: 14.

V and J are TRBV7-9 and TRBJ2-7, with D uncertain. The CDR3 runs to 13 residues. With 7 bases removed from V and 7 bases from J, the gap between germline ends came to 17 bases. Germline V gene data show CDR1 as SEHNR and CDR2 as FQNEAQ (reference sequence). CDR3 region: CASTPAAPEEQYF. The CDR3, as DNA: TGTGCCAGCACCCCAGCCGCCCCGGAGGAGCAGTACTTC.

The chain's CDR3 is CASSLTHTDTQYF. The CDR3 coding sequence is TGTGCCAGCAGTTTGACACACACAGATACGCAGTATTTT. V is TRBV2 and J is TRBJ2-3; D unclear. Deletions cut 5 bases from V and 2 bases from J, with 8 bases between. Looked up from germline, CDR1 is SNHLY and CDR2 is FYNNEI. CDR3 length: 13 amino acids.

The chain is built from TRBV13 and TRBJ1-6; TRBD1 is a possible D gene (5 bases). V was cut by 5 bases and J by 7 bases, with 9 bases left in between. CDR1 is PRHDT and CDR2 is FYEKMQ in the germline V gene (reference sequence). The CDR3 has 13 residues. CDR3 bases: TGTGCCAGCAGCCCGGGACTAAATTCACCCCTCCACTTT. It is translated as CASSPGLNSPLHF.

This sequence joins TRBV6-5 and TRBJ2-5; 16 bases align to TRBD2. Looked up from germline, CDR1 is MNHEY and CDR2 is SVGAGI. The CDR3 loop spans 15 amino acids. With 8 bases clipped from V and 6 bases from J, the junction kept 6 bases outside the gene matches. The CDR3 is CASGTSGGALKTQYF. As DNA, the CDR3 is TGTGCCAGCGGGACTAGCGGGGGGGCTTTGAAGACCCAGTACTTC.

This clonotype was observed a single time. CDR3 sequence: CASSLAYERTSGPDTQYF. CDR3 bases: TGTGCCAGCAGCTTAGCGTATGAACGAACTAGCGGCCCAGATACGCAGTATTTT. The genes are TRBV7-8 and TRBJ2-3; 8 nucleotides line up with TRBD2. CDR3 length: 18 residues. Unmatched junction bases numbered 12, after V lost 0 bases and J lost 4 bases. Germline assignment: CDR1 SGHVS and CDR2 FQNEAQ. Looking up the rest from reference TRBV7-8 and TRBJ2-3 gives the full variable domain: GAGVSQSPRYKVAKRGQDVALRCDPISGHVSLFWYQQALGQGPEFLTYFQNEAQLDKSGLPSDRFFAERPEGSVSTLKIQRTQQEDSAVYLCASSLAYERTSGPDTQYFGPGTRLTVL.

The sample holds one count of this clonotype. The J gene is TRBJ2-5, the V gene TRBV30; possibly TRBD2 for D (6 bases). The CDR3 loop spans 13 amino acids. In germline, CDR1 is GTSNPN, CDR2 SVGIG (reference sequence). V lost 3 bases and J 4 bases, leaving 12 bases between the germline ends. CDR3 sequence reads: CAWSGGVGETQYF. Written as DNA, the CDR3 is TGTGCCTGGAGCGGAGGGGTGGGAGAGACCCAGTACTTC.

The chain joins TRBV10-3 to TRBJ2-3, with D possibly called TRBD1 or TRBD2 (5 bases each). V lost 4 bases and J lost 3, with 14 bases in between. Germline values: CDR1 ENHRY, CDR2 SYGVKD. CDR3 length: 15 amino acids. This CDR3 reads CAISGSRGGTDTQYF. The CDR3 nucleotides are TGTGCCATCAGTGGTTCGAGGGGCGGTACAGATACGCAGTATTTT.

The V gene is TRBV4-3, the J gene TRBJ1-5; D possibly corresponds to TRBD1 (6 bases). Germline V gives CDR1 LGHNA, CDR2 YSLEER. Trimming took off 0 bases at V and 7 bases at J, with 13 bases between the two ends. The CDR3 runs 15 residues. The DNA of the CDR3 is TGCGCCAGCAGCCAAGAACCGGGGGCCGGGCAGCCCCAGCATTTT. Encoded protein: CASSQEPGAGQPQHF.

This clonotype has only one observation. The chain employs TRBV2 and TRBJ2-5; possible D gene TRBD2, 6 bases. The V end was cut by 7 bases, the J end by 1 base, with 10 bases between. The CDR3 extends over 13 amino acids. Germline V gene lookup returns CDR1 SNHLY and CDR2 FYNNEI. The chain's CDR3 is CASIRGFQETQYF. In nucleotides, the CDR3 is TGTGCCAGCATTCGGGGGTTCCAAGAGACCCAGTACTTC.